The T cell receptor beta chain under discussion was sequenced for a study of cytomegalovirus exposure and HLA in healthy donors. Study-wide findings and caveats: Later analysis demonstrated an association between a missense DCLRE1C variant and TCR beta V- and J-gene trimming. Rare sequences made up most TCRs, while some public TCRs were found in many donors. TRBV6-2, TRBV6-3 and some other V segments were unresolvable in 87-base-pair reads. A later analysis showed that HLA-associated TCR beta chains had undergone more clonal expansion than equally common others.

The CDR3 sequence is 14 residues long. Looked up from germline, CDR1 is SGHTA and CDR2 is FQGNSA. Trimming stripped 1 base from V and 3 bases from J, with 9 bases between. Researchers ran the PCR with 60 Vbeta and 13 Jbeta primers. Measured with immunoSEQ multiplex PCR; TCRdb has only the in-frame clones, and not every one. The profile shows about 150,000 clones, approximately 86% of them singletons. As concerns this clone: Its target is unknown.

Sequencing was carried out using PBMCs. The chain joins TRBV7-2 to TRBJ1-2; weak D call: TRBD1 (5 bases). The clonotype originates from a woman aged 18-29 years in good health and CMV-seronegative. The CDR3 DNA sequence: TGTGCCAGCAGCTTAGGCAGGGTTGACTATGGCTACACCTTC. It codes for CASSLGRVDYGYTF. The full variable domain, completed using reference TRBV7-2 and TRBJ1-2, is GAGVSQSPSNKVTEKGKDVELRCDPISGHTALYWYRQSLGQGLEFLIYFQGNSAPDKSGLPSDRFSAERTGGSVSTLTIQRTQQEDSAVYLCASSLGRVDYGYTFGSGTRLTVV.